These T cell receptor beta chains were read from a single sample in a study of shared clonotypes between healthy human individuals. Sequencing used immunoSEQ multiplex PCR; TCRdb keeps in-frame clones, though not all of them. The repertoire holds about 1,800,000 clones, about 94% seen once, with approximately 1% in the top ten. The sequenced material came from naive CD8+ T cells sorted from blood. These TCRs come from a man between 18 and 35 years old in good health. Each CDR3 is given with its conserved first and last residue. A D gene is named only where the DNA matches it firmly. Where a row states a size, it is once, few, many or the class of an expanded clone; other rows omit it.

d_call: .
clone_size: .
j_call: TRBJ2-3
v_call: TRBV11-2
cdr3_nt: TGTGCCAGCAGCTTAGTCCAGGGAGGCACAGATACGCAGTATTTT
cdr3_aa: CASSLVQGGTDTQYF

d_call: TRBD2
clone_size: once
j_call: TRBJ2-5
v_call: TRBV4-3
cdr3_nt: TGCGCCAGCAGCCAAGTAATGCGGGGGGAAGAGACCCAGTACTTC
cdr3_aa: CASSQVMRGEETQYF

d_call: .
clone_size: .
j_call: TRBJ2-7
v_call: TRBV13
cdr3_nt: TGTGCCAGCAGCCTAGGGGTTAGCTCCTACGAGCAGTACTTC
cdr3_aa: CASSLGVSSYEQYF

d_call: TRBD2
clone_size: .
j_call: TRBJ2-3
v_call: TRBV6-6
cdr3_nt: TGTGCCAGCATGAGGGAGCGGGGTTACACAGATACGCAGTATTTT
cdr3_aa: CASMRERGYTDTQYF

d_call: .
clone_size: .
j_call: TRBJ1-2
v_call: TRBV9
cdr3_nt: TGTGCCAGCAGCTACAGGGAGGGAGGTAACTATGGCTACACCTTC
cdr3_aa: CASSYREGGNYGYTF

d_call: .
clone_size: .
j_call: TRBJ1-2
v_call: TRBV4-3
cdr3_nt: TGCGCCAGCAGCCAAGATCGGGGCGGCAGTAACTATGGCTACACCTTC
cdr3_aa: CASSQDRGGSNYGYTF

d_call: .
clone_size: .
j_call: TRBJ2-1
v_call: TRBV9
cdr3_nt: TGTGCCAGCAGCGCACCCCATGACAATGAGCAGTTCTTC
cdr3_aa: CASSAPHDNEQFF

d_call: .
clone_size: .
j_call: TRBJ1-1
v_call: TRBV28
cdr3_nt: TGTGCCAGCAGTTTTTGGACGGCTTTGAACACTGAAGCTTTCTTT
cdr3_aa: CASSFWTALNTEAFF

d_call: .
clone_size: .
j_call: TRBJ2-2
v_call: TRBV11-2
cdr3_nt: TGTGCCAGCAGCTTAGCAACCGGGGAGCTGTTTTTT
cdr3_aa: CASSLATGELFF

d_call: .
clone_size: .
j_call: TRBJ2-5
v_call: TRBV4-1
cdr3_nt: TGCGCCAGCAGCCAAGGGGTACGCCAAGAGACCCAGTACTTC
cdr3_aa: CASSQGVRQETQYF

d_call: .
clone_size: .
j_call: TRBJ1-2
v_call: TRBV2
cdr3_nt: TGTGCCAGCAGTGTAGGGGTCCATCAAAGACCTTATGGCTACACCTTC
cdr3_aa: CASSVGVHQRPYGYTF

d_call: TRBD2
clone_size: .
j_call: TRBJ2-5
v_call: TRBV10-2
cdr3_nt: TGCGCCAGTGTAGCGGGGGAGACCCAGTACTTC
cdr3_aa: CASVAGETQYF

d_call: .
clone_size: .
j_call: TRBJ1-5
v_call: TRBV27
cdr3_nt: TGTGCCAGCCGGGTGAATAGCAATCAGCCCCAGCATTTT
cdr3_aa: CASRVNSNQPQHF

d_call: .
clone_size: .
j_call: TRBJ1-1
v_call: TRBV4-2
cdr3_nt: TGTGCCAGCAGCCTGGGAGGGGGAGCTTTCTTT
cdr3_aa: CASSLGGGAFF

d_call: .
clone_size: .
j_call: TRBJ2-7
v_call: TRBV6-1
cdr3_nt: TGTGCCAGCAGATCAACGGACCCACGGGGGTACGAGCAGTACTTC
cdr3_aa: CASRSTDPRGYEQYF

d_call: .
clone_size: .
j_call: TRBJ2-7
v_call: TRBV10-1
cdr3_nt: TGCGCCAGCAGTGAAACCGAAACAGGGAGCCCCTACGAGCAGTACTTC
cdr3_aa: CASSETETGSPYEQYF

d_call: .
clone_size: .
j_call: TRBJ2-1
v_call: TRBV6-5
cdr3_nt: TGTGCCAGCAGTTACTCAAGCCAATTTCGCAATGAGCAGTTCTTC
cdr3_aa: CASSYSSQFRNEQFF

d_call: .
clone_size: once
j_call: TRBJ2-3
v_call: TRBV13
cdr3_nt: TGTGCCAGCAGCTTAGGGACTAGCACAGATACGCAGTATTTT
cdr3_aa: CASSLGTSTDTQYF

d_call: .
clone_size: .
j_call: TRBJ2-7
v_call: TRBV18
cdr3_nt: TGTGCCAGCTCACTTGAGGGACACCCCCAGGACGAGCAGTACTTC
cdr3_aa: CASSLEGHPQDEQYF

d_call: .
clone_size: .
j_call: TRBJ2-1
v_call: TRBV4-3
cdr3_nt: TGCGCCAGCAGCCACAGGGGTTCCTACAATGAGCAGTTCTTC
cdr3_aa: CASSHRGSYNEQFF

d_call: .
clone_size: .
j_call: TRBJ2-7
v_call: TRBV2
cdr3_nt: TGTGCCAGCAGAGATAGGACTATAGACTACGAGCAGTACTTC
cdr3_aa: CASRDRTIDYEQYF

d_call: TRBD1
clone_size: .
j_call: TRBJ2-7
v_call: TRBV5-6
cdr3_nt: TGTGCCAGCAGCGGCGGACAGGGGCACCCCTACGAGCAGTACTTC
cdr3_aa: CASSGGQGHPYEQYF

d_call: .
clone_size: .
j_call: TRBJ2-7
v_call: TRBV6-5
cdr3_nt: TGTGCCAGCAGTGCGACTAGAACCCACGAGCAGTACTTC
cdr3_aa: CASSATRTHEQYF

d_call: .
clone_size: .
j_call: TRBJ2-3
v_call: TRBV27
cdr3_nt: TGTGCCAGCAGTTGGTTAGGAGGCGGCACAGATACGCAGTATTTT
cdr3_aa: CASSWLGGGTDTQYF

d_call: TRBD2
clone_size: .
j_call: TRBJ2-5
v_call: TRBV5-6
cdr3_nt: TGTGCCAGCAGCTTGGGACTAGCGGGAGGTGGAGAGACCCAGTACTTC
cdr3_aa: CASSLGLAGGGETQYF

d_call: TRBD1
clone_size: .
j_call: TRBJ1-1
v_call: TRBV7-6
cdr3_nt: TGTGCCAGCAGCTTAGGGACAGGGTCGGTTGGGACTGAAGCTTTCTTT
cdr3_aa: CASSLGTGSVGTEAFF

d_call: TRBD2
clone_size: .
j_call: TRBJ2-5
v_call: TRBV28
cdr3_nt: TGTGCCAGCAGTTTATTACATGGTAGCGGGGGAGAACAAGAGACCCAGTACTTC
cdr3_aa: CASSLLHGSGGEQETQYF

d_call: .
clone_size: .
j_call: TRBJ1-5
v_call: TRBV6-5
cdr3_nt: TGTGCCAGCAGTTACGGTCAGGGGAATCAGCCCCAGCATTTT
cdr3_aa: CASSYGQGNQPQHF

d_call: .
clone_size: .
j_call: TRBJ2-7
v_call: TRBV9
cdr3_nt: TGTGCCAGCAGCGTAGGGGACTCCTACGAGCAGTACTTC
cdr3_aa: CASSVGDSYEQYF

d_call: .
clone_size: .
j_call: TRBJ2-5
v_call: TRBV7-9
cdr3_nt: TGTGCCAGCAGCTTTGTGGGGCAAGAGACCCAGTACTTC
cdr3_aa: CASSFVGQETQYF

d_call: .
clone_size: .
j_call: TRBJ2-7
v_call: TRBV10-2
cdr3_nt: TGCGCCAGCAGTGCCTTACCGGCGGGTGACTACGAGCAGTACTTC
cdr3_aa: CASSALPAGDYEQYF

d_call: TRBD2
clone_size: .
j_call: TRBJ2-5
v_call: TRBV6-4
cdr3_nt: TGTGCCAGCCAGCAAAAAAAACCGACTAGCCGCTGGCAAGAGACCCAGTACTTC
cdr3_aa: CASQQKKPTSRWQETQYF

d_call: .
clone_size: few
j_call: TRBJ1-1
v_call: TRBV7-7
cdr3_nt: TGTGCTAGCAGCTTAGAATTCGGAACTGAAGCTTTCTTT
cdr3_aa: CASSLEFGTEAFF

d_call: .
clone_size: .
j_call: TRBJ2-7
v_call: TRBV5-6
cdr3_nt: TGTGCCAGCAGCGACGGGGATTACGAGCAGTACTTC
cdr3_aa: CASSDGDYEQYF

d_call: TRBD2
clone_size: .
j_call: TRBJ2-2
v_call: TRBV11-2
cdr3_nt: TGTGCCAGCAGCTTAGGGCTAGCGGTAAACACCGGGGAGCTGTTTTTT
cdr3_aa: CASSLGLAVNTGELFF

d_call: .
clone_size: .
j_call: TRBJ2-7
v_call: TRBV10-3
cdr3_nt: TGTGCCATCAGTGAGTTGGCAGGGCGTGGGTACGAGCAGTACTTC
cdr3_aa: CAISELAGRGYEQYF

d_call: .
clone_size: .
j_call: TRBJ2-5
v_call: TRBV9
cdr3_nt: TGTGCCAGCAGCCACCTCGACGAGACCCAGTACTTC
cdr3_aa: CASSHLDETQYF